Listed below are T cell receptor beta chains from one sample, sequenced in a study of T cells in Graves' hyperthyroidism and ophthalmopathy. TCRdb re-called the multiplex PCR reads with MiXCR, one entry per CDR3 protein. The sample records over 300,000 distinct CDR3 sequences, 11% to 15% being singletons. The sample consisted of blood. These receptor sequences come from a woman aged 60-70 years with Graves' hyperthyroidism. Both conserved end residues are trimmed from each CDR3.

CDR3,V
ASSLLGLTDTQY,TRBV7-3
SAREGGMNTEAF,TRBV20-1
ASSVDSQSYGYT,TRBV2
ASNSGGVVDEQY,TRBV7-2
ASSRRQGYNEQF,TRBV19
ASSPGGTSGRADNEQF,TRBV11-2
ASRLDGEQF,TRBV12-3/TRBV12-4
AISDYGTSGTPDTQY,TRBV10-3
ASIPLFPSTYEQY,TRBV2
ASRLGAYNEQF,TRBV19
ASSQDPGPYNEQF,TRBV3-1
ASSFDTNTEAF,TRBV7-9
SAVREGEETQY,TRBV20-1
ASKGSLADTQY,TRBV28
ASKQGLPREQY,TRBV5-8
ASGLVKGSATNEKLF,TRBV12-5
ASMLDTLNQPQH,TRBV2
ASSSRVVSEKLF,TRBV19
ASSQGLGLGADEQF,TRBV12-3/TRBV12-4
AWVKQGREGYT,TRBV30
SAMGQNSYEQY,TRBV20-1
ASSPGTRRDYGYT,TRBV7-9
ASSSTGGNGYT,TRBV27